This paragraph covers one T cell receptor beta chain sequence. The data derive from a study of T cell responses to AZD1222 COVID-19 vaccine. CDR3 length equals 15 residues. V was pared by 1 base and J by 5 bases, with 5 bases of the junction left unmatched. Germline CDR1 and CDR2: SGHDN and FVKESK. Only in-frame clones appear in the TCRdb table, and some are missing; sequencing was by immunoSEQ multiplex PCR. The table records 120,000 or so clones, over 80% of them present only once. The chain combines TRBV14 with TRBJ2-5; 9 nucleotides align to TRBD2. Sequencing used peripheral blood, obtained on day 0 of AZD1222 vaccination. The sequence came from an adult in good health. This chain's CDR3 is CASSQGLAAPETQYF. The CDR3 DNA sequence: TGTGCCAGCAGCCAAGGACTAGCGGCCCCGGAGACCCAGTACTTC. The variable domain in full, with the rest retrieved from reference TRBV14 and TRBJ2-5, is EAGVTQFPSHSVIEKGQTVTLRCDPISGHDNLYWYRRVMGKEIKFLLHFVKESKQDESGMPNNRFLAERTGGTYSTLKVQPAELEDSGVYFCASSQGLAAPETQYFGPGTRLLVL.